Listed here are 22 T cell receptor beta chains from one sample, sequenced in a study of T cell changes during pregnancy in multiple sclerosis. Data came from immunoSEQ multiplex PCR; TCRdb stores just in-frame clones and leaves some out. The sample has approximately 30,000 clones; about 92% are singletons. The material was CD4+ T cells from peripheral blood mononuclear cells, obtained after pregnancy. The receptors originated from a female donor with multiple sclerosis, enrolled in a pregnancy study.

The rearrangement joins TRBV7-2 to TRBJ2-2, with 9 nucleotides matching TRBD1. The germline V gene has CDR1 SGHTA and CDR2 FQGNSA. This CDR3 has 15 amino acids. Germline trimming cut 7 bases from V and 4 bases from J; bases unmatched to any gene: 7. The CDR3: CASTPGQGVTGELFF. The CDR3 bases are TGTGCCAGCACTCCGGGACAGGGAGTCACCGGGGAGCTGTTTTTT.

This clone was detected only once. The gene calls are TRBV19 and TRBJ2-3; 11 bases map to TRBD1. V shed 6 bases and J 4 bases; nucleotides not matched to a gene: 6. Looked up from germline, CDR1 is LNHDA and CDR2 is SQIVND (reference sequence). CDR3 size: 15 residues. CDR3 region: CASRKPGQGADTQYF. CDR3 nucleotides: TGTGCCAGTAGAAAGCCGGGACAGGGGGCAGATACGCAGTATTTT.

The genes are TRBV18 and TRBJ1-1, with 7 bases lining up with TRBD1. Germline CDR1 KGHSH, CDR2 LQKENI. With 8 bases clipped from V and 3 bases from J, the junction kept 9 bases outside the gene matches. This CDR3 has 14 amino acids. The CDR3 DNA reads TGTGCCAGCCCGACAGGGAGTGGGGACACTGAAGCTTTCTTT. Translated, it gives CASPTGSGDTEAFF.

The chain couples TRBV2 to TRBJ1-5; D is unclear. The CDR3 covers 12 residues. Trimming pared 8 bases from V and 5 bases from J, leaving 10 bases between. From germline, CDR1 is SNHLY and CDR2 FYNNEI. For the CDR3, the DNA is TGTGCCAGCTTGTCACCGGATCAGCCCCAGCATTTT. Translation: CASLSPDQPQHF.

This rearrangement joins TRBV10-3 to TRBJ2-2; 9 nucleotides agree with TRBD2. The CDR3 extends over 16 amino acids. CDR1 is ENHRY and CDR2 is SYGVKD in the germline V gene. J gave up 6 bases and V 2 bases, and 7 bases lay outside the gene matches. The CDR3 protein is CAISETGTSFPGELFF. The CDR3 DNA is TGTGCCATCAGTGAGACCGGGACTAGCTTCCCCGGGGAGCTGTTTTTT.

This chain links TRBV13 with TRBJ1-3; D unclear. Trimming left V 5 bases short and J 0 bases short, with 8 bases between. CDR1 and CDR2 from the germline V gene are PRHDT and FYEKMQ (reference sequence). This CDR3 comprises 14 residues. The CDR3, as DNA: TGTGCCAGCAGCCGAGGGTACTCTGGAAACACCATATATTTT. Translated: CASSRGYSGNTIYF.

J is TRBJ2-3 and V is TRBV10-2; 11 nucleotides align to TRBD2. Germline CDR1 is WSHSY and CDR2 is SAAADI. V lost 4 bases to trimming and J lost 14 bases; unmatched junction nucleotides: 14. This CDR3 is built from 15 residues. DNA for the CDR3: TGCGCCAGCAGTGGGGTTAGCGGGGGGGCGAGGGGTTGGTATTTT. Amino acids: CASSGVSGGARGWYF.

The chain joins TRBV29-1 to TRBJ1-2; 8 bases map to TRBD1. The V gene end was trimmed by 4 bases and the J gene end by 4 bases; junction bases not matched to a gene: 5. CDR1 is SQVTM and CDR2 is ANQGSEA in the germline V gene. This CDR3 is built from 13 residues. The CDR3 DNA is TGCAGCGTTGCCCGGGACAGGTCCTATGGCTACACCTTC. Its translation: CSVARDRSYGYTF.

The chain has TRBV27 and TRBJ2-3; TRBD2 agrees at 13 bases. The ends lost 7 bases at V and 2 bases at J; junction bases unmatched: 9. The CDR3 consists of 17 residues. Germline assignment: CDR1 MNHEY and CDR2 SMNVEV (reference sequence). The chain's CDR3 is CASTFRGLAGNTDTQYF. CDR3 DNA sequence: TGTGCCAGCACCTTCAGGGGACTAGCGGGGAACACAGATACGCAGTATTTT.

V gene TRBV10-3 combines with J gene TRBJ2-5; 9 bases agree with TRBD2. Germline assignment: CDR1 ENHRY and CDR2 SYGVKD. V shed 0 bases and J 11 bases; nucleotides not matched to a gene: 7. This CDR3 contains 14 residues. The CDR3 protein is CAISESSGGGEQYF. As DNA, the CDR3 is TGTGCCATCAGTGAGTCTAGCGGGGGTGGGGAGCAGTACTTC.

This sequence joins TRBV7-2 and TRBJ2-7; 10 nucleotides line up with TRBD2. The CDR3 is made up of 17 amino acids. In germline, CDR1 is SGHTA, CDR2 FQGNSA. Germline trimming cut 5 bases from V and 2 bases from J; bases unmatched to any gene: 12. DNA for the CDR3: TGTGCCAGCAGCCCCCGCCATTGGACTAGCGGCCCCTACGAGCAGTACTTC. It encodes CASSPRHWTSGPYEQYF. Full variable domain (missing parts from reference TRBV7-2 and TRBJ2-7): GAGVSQSPSNKVTEKGKDVELRCDPISGHTALYWYRQSLGQGLEFLIYFQGNSAPDKSGLPSDRFSAERTGGSVSTLTIQRTQQEDSAVYLCASSPRHWTSGPYEQYFGPGTRLTVT.

The table lists this clone with a few counts. J is TRBJ1-2 and V is TRBV7-2; tentatively, D is TRBD1 (6 bases). The V gene lost 5 bases and the J gene lost 2 bases, with 15 bases spanning the gap. This CDR3 comprises 15 residues. Germline V gene data show CDR1 as SGHTA and CDR2 as FQGNSA. The CDR3 coding sequence is TGTGCCAGCAGCCGAGACAGGACAGTGAACTATGGCTACACCTTC. Translating gives CASSRDRTVNYGYTF.

This clone was seen once. This chain connects TRBV7-8 to TRBJ2-2; no clear D. The CDR3 has 15 residues. CDR1 is SGHVS, CDR2 FQNEAQ, per germline. V lost 1 base and J 4 bases, leaving 10 bases between the germline ends. CDR3 coding DNA: TGTGCCAGCAGCTTAGGTAGACTTCTCACCGGGGAGCTGTTTTTT. Protein: CASSLGRLLTGELFF.

The chain is built from TRBV9 and TRBJ1-4, with 8 nucleotides matching TRBD1. In germline, CDR1 is SGDLS, CDR2 YYNGEE. The CDR3 runs to 15 residues. The ends lost 4 bases at V and 3 bases at J; junction bases unmatched: 5. CDR3 DNA: TGTGCCAGCAGCACGACAGGGGTAGCTAATGAAAAACTGTTTTTT. Translation: CASSTTGVANEKLFF.

The gene calls are TRBV2 and TRBJ2-5; 9 bases fit TRBD1. The junction had 16 bases not matched to a gene; V was cut back by 1 base and J by 4 bases. The germline V gene has CDR1 SNHLY and CDR2 FYNNEI. This CDR3 is built from 19 residues. This CDR3 is CASSEEGGLRTGVTETQYF. CDR3 nucleotides: TGTGCCAGCAGTGAAGAGGGGGGGTTAAGGACAGGGGTAACAGAGACCCAGTACTTC.

The chain recombines TRBV7-9 with TRBJ1-2; D remains ambiguous. The V gene's germline CDR1 is SEHNR and CDR2 FQNEAQ (reference sequence). Deletions cut 6 bases from V and 6 bases from J, with 17 bases between. The CDR3 runs to 14 residues. The CDR3 sequence is CASSLSYALNGYTF. The CDR3 DNA reads as TGTGCCAGCAGTTTATCATACGCGCTAAATGGCTACACCTTC.

The gene calls are TRBV27 and TRBJ1-2; D possibly corresponds to TRBD1 (6 bases). Germline lookup yields CDR1 MNHEY and CDR2 SMNVEV (reference sequence). The CDR3 runs 14 residues. The germline V and J ends were trimmed by 6 bases and 3 bases, with 14 bases remaining between them. The CDR3 sequence: CASRARDTHYGYTF. CDR3 bases: TGTGCCAGCAGAGCTCGGGACACCCACTATGGCTACACCTTC.

The V gene is TRBV30, the J gene TRBJ2-6; D gene ambiguous. Between the trimmed V and J ends, which lost 4 bases and 2 bases, there was a span of 9 bases. The germline V gene has CDR1 GTSNPN and CDR2 SVGIG (reference sequence). The CDR3 has 14 residues. The CDR3 sequence is CAWNWLTGANVLTF. CDR3 DNA sequence: TGTGCCTGGAATTGGCTTACTGGGGCCAACGTCCTGACTTTC.

In the case of this clone: At the DNA level, this CDR3 is encoded by other sequences in the same sample as well. The chain uses TRBV7-3 and TRBJ2-3; possibly TRBD2 for D (6 bases). CDR1 SGHTA and CDR2 FQGTGA come from the germline V gene. The CDR3 is 13 residues long. Trimming left V 1 base short and J 4 bases short, with 6 bases between. CDR3 amino acids: CASSLREADTQYF. CDR3 DNA sequence: TGTGCCAGCAGCTTAAGGGAGGCAGATACGCAGTATTTT.

The genes are TRBV19 and TRBJ2-6, with a weak D call TRBD1 (5 bases). This CDR3 region has 16 residues. CDR1 is LNHDA and CDR2 is SQIVND in the germline V gene (reference sequence). V lost 8 bases and J lost 0, with 14 bases in between. This CDR3 is CASSLDTISGANVLTF. In nucleotides, the CDR3 is TGTGCCAGTTCCTTGGACACGATCTCTGGGGCCAACGTCCTGACTTTC.

This clone has a single count. The rearrangement joins TRBV11-3 to TRBJ2-1; a possible D gene is TRBD2 (5 bases). There are 13 residues in the CDR3. Germline values: CDR1 SGHNT, CDR2 YENEEA. Trimming took 5 bases from V and 5 from J, leaving 10 bases between them. The DNA for the CDR3 is TGTGCCAGCAGCGTCGGACTCAACAATGAGCAGTTCTTC. Translation: CASSVGLNNEQFF.

The genes are TRBV7-3 and TRBJ1-1; no reliable D call. This CDR3 spans 13 amino acids. The V gene's germline CDR1 is SGHTA and CDR2 FQGTGA. Trimming removed 4 bases from V and 4 bases from J, with 10 bases in between. In DNA form, the CDR3 reads TGTGCCAGCAGCTCGGACGGGAGCACTGAAGCTTTCTTT. Residues: CASSSDGSTEAFF.